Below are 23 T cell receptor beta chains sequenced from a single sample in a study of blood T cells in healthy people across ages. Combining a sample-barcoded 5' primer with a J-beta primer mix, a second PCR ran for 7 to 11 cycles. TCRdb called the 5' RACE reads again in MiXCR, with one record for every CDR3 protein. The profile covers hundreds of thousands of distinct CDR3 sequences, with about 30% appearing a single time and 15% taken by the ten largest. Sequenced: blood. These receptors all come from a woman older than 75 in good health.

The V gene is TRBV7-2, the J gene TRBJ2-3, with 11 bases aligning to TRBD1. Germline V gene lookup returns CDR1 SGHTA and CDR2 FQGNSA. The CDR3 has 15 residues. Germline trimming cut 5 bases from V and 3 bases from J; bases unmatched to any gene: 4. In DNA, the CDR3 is TGTGCCAGCAGCCGGACAGGGGGCTTTACAGATACGCAGTATTTT. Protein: CASSRTGGFTDTQYF.

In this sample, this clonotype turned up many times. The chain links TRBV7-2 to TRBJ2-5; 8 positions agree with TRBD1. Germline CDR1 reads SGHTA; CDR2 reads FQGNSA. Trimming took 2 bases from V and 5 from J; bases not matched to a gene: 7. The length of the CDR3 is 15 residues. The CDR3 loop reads CASSLSTGDGETQYF. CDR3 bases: TGTGCCAGCAGCTTATCGACAGGGGATGGGGAGACCCAGTACTTC.

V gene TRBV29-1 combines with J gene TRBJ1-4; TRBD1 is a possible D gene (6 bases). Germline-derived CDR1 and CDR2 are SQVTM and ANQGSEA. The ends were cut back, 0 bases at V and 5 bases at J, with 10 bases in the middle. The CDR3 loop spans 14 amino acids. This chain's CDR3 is CSVEDDRRNEKLFF. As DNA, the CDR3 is TGCAGCGTTGAAGATGACAGGAGAAATGAAAAACTGTTTTTT.

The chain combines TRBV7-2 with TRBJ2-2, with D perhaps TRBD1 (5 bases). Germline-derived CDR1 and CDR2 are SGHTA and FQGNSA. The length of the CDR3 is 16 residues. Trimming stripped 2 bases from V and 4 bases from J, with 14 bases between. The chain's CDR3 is CASSLRGQPLTGELFF. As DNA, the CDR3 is TGTGCCAGCAGCTTAAGGGGCCAGCCCCTCACCGGGGAGCTGTTTTTT.

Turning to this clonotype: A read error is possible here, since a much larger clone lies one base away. As DNA, the CDR3 is TGCGCCAGCAGCCAAGGTGGGGCAGGGGGATCGGGTACGCAGTATTTT. Its translation: CASSQGGAGGSGTQYF. This sequence joins TRBV4-1 and TRBJ2-3, with 7 nucleotides matching TRBD1. CDR1 and CDR2 (germline): MGHRA, YSYEKL. The junction had 12 bases not matched to a gene; V was cut back by 1 base and J by 8 bases. CDR3 length equals 16 residues.

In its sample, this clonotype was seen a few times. In nucleotides, the CDR3 is TGTGCCAGCAGTTTTTCGCGGGGAGCCAACGTCCTGACTTTC. It specifies CASSFSRGANVLTF. V gene TRBV2 combines with J gene TRBJ2-6, with D possibly matching TRBD2 (6 bases). CDR3 length equals 14 residues. Trimming left V 5 bases short and J 7 bases short, with 12 bases between. Per the germline V gene, CDR1 is SNHLY and CDR2 is FYNNEI.

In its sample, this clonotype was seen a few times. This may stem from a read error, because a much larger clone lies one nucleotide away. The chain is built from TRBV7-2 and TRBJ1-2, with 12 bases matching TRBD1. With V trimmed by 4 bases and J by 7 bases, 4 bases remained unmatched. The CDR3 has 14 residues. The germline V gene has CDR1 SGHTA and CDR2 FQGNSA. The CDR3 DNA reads TGTACCAGCAGCTCGGGACAGGGGGCGGGTGGCTACACCTTC. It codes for CTSSSGQGAGGYTF. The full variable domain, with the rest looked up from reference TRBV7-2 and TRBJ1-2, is GAGVSQSPSNKVTEKGKDVELRCDPISGHTALYWYRQSLGQGLEFLIYFQGNSAPDKSGLPSDRFSAERTGGSVSTLTIQRTQQEDSAVYLCTSSSGQGAGGYTFGSGTRLTVV.

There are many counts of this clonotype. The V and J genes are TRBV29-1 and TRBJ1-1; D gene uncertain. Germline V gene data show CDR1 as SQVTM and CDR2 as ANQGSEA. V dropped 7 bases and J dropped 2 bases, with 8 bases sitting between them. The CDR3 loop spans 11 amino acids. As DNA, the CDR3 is TGCAGCGCCTCATTAAACACTGAAGCTTTCTTT. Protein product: CSASLNTEAFF.

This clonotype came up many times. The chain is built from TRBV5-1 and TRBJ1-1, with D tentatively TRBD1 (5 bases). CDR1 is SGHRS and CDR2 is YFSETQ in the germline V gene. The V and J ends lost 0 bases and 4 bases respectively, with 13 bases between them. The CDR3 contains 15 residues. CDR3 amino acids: CASSLEGTPATEAFF. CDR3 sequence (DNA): TGCGCCAGCAGCTTGGAAGGGACCCCGGCCACTGAAGCTTTCTTT.

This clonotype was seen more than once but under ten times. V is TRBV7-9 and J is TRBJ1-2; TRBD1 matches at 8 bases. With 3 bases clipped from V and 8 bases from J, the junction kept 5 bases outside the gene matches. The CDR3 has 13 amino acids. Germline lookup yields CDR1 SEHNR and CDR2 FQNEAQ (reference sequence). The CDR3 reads CASSLTGVWGYTF. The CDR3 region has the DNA TGTGCCAGCAGCTTGACAGGGGTTTGGGGCTACACCTTC.

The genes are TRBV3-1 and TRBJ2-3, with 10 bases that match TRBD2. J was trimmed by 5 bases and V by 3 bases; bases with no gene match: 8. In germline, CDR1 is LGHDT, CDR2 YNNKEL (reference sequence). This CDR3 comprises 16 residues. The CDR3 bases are TGTGCCAGCAGCCATCAAAGCGGGGGGGCTGGAGATACGCAGTATTTT. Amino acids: CASSHQSGGAGDTQYF.

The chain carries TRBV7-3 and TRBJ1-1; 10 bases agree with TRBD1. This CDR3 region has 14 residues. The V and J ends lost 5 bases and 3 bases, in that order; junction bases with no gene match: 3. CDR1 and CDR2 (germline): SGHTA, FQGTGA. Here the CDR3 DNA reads TGTGCCAGCAGCCAGGGACAGGGGCACACTGAAGCTTTCTTT. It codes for CASSQGQGHTEAFF.

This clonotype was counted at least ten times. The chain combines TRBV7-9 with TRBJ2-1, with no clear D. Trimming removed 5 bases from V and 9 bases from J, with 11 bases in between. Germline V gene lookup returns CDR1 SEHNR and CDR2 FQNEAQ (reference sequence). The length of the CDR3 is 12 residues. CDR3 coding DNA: TGTGCCAGCAGCCCCTCGCTGGGTGAGCAGTTCTTC. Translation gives CASSPSLGEQFF.

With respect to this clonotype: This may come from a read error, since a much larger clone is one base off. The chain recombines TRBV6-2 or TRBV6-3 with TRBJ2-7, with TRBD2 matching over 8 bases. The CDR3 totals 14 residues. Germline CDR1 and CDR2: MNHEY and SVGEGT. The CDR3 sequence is CAGSPGGGRYEQYF. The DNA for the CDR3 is TGTGCCGGCAGCCCCGGCGGGGGGCGATACGAGCAGTACTTC.

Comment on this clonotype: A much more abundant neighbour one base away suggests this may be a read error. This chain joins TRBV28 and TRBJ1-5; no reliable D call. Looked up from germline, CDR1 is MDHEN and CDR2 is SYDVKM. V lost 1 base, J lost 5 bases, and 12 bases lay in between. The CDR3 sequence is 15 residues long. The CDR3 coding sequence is TGTGCCAGCAGTTTATCCGGCCCCTCGGATCAGCCCCAGCATTTT. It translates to CASSLSGPSDQPQHF.

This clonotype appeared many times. Written as DNA, the CDR3 is TGTGCCAGCAAGGACAGGAGGTACGAGCAGTACTTC. As protein: CASKDRRYEQYF. The chain carries TRBV2 and TRBJ2-7; TRBD1 aligns across 7 bases. The V segment lost 7 bases and the J segment 4 bases; nucleotides outside the gene matches: 4. From germline, CDR1 is SNHLY and CDR2 FYNNEI. The CDR3 is 12 residues long.

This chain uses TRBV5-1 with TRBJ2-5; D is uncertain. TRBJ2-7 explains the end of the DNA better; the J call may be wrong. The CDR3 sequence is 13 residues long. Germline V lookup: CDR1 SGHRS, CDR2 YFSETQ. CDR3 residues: CASSLSVSSEQYF. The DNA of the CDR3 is TGCGCCAGCAGCTTGTCTGTCTCGTCCGAGCAGTACTTC.

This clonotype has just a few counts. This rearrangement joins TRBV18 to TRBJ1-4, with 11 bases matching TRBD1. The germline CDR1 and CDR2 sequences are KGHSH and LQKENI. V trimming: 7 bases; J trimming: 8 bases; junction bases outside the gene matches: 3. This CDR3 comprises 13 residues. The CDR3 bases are TGTGCCAGCTTCCGGGACAGGGGGGAAAAACTGTTTTTT. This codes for CASFRDRGEKLFF. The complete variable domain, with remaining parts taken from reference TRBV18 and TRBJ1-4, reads NAGVMQNPRHLVRRRGQEARLRCSPMKGHSHVYWYRQLPEEGLKFMVYLQKENIIDESGMPKERFSAEFPKEGPSILRIQQVVRGDSAAYFCASFRDRGEKLFFGSGTQLSVL.

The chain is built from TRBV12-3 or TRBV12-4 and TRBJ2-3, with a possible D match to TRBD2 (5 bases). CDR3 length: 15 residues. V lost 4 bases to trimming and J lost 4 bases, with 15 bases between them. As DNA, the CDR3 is TGTGCCAGCAGTTGGCGGGCATTGAGCGCAGATACGCAGTATTTT. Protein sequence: CASSWRALSADTQYF.

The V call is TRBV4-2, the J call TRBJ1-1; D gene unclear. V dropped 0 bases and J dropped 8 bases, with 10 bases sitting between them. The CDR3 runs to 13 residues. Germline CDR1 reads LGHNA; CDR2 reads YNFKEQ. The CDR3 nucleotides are TGTGCCAGCAGCCAAGACGTACGGGGAGAAGCTTTCTTT. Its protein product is CASSQDVRGEAFF.

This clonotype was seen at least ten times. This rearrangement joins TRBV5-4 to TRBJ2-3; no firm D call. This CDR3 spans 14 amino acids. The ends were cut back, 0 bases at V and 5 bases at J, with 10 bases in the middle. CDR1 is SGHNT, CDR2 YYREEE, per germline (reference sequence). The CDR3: CASSLAVIRDTQYF. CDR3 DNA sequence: TGTGCCAGCAGCTTGGCGGTGATAAGAGATACGCAGTATTTT.

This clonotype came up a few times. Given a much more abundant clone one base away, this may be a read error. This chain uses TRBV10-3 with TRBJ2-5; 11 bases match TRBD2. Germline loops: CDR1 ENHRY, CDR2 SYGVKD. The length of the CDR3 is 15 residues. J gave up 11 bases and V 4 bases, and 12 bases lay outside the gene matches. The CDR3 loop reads CAISVSTSGTNEQYF. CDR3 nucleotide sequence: TGTGCCATCAGTGTCTCGACTAGCGGGACCAATGAGCAGTACTTC.

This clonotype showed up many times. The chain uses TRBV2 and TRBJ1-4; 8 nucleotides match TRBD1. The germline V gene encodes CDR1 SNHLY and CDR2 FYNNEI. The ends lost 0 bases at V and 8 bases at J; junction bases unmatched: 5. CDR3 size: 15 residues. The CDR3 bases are TGTGCCAGCAGTGAAGCCAGGACAGGGCTCGAAAAACTGTTTTTT. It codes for CASSEARTGLEKLFF.